These 10 T cell receptor beta chains were all obtained from the same sample, sequenced in a study of early T cells in non-severe SARS-CoV-2 infection. TCRdb re-called the 5' RACE reads through MiXCR, storing one row per CDR3 protein. This table holds some 70,000 distinct CDR3 sequences, less than 15% found once. The specimen was whole blood. These receptor sequences come from an adult who was a healthcare worker with PCR-confirmed SARS-CoV-2 infection or an uninfected control (not recorded which).

By share, this clonotype ranks as medium-sized (0.01 to 0.1%). This chain uses TRBV9 with TRBJ2-1, with 9 bases fitting TRBD1. V gave up 1 base and J gave up 6 bases; unmatched junction bases: 5. This CDR3 comprises 15 residues. Germline values: CDR1 SGDLS, CDR2 YYNGEE. The CDR3 here is CASSVRTGVVNEQFF. CDR3 DNA sequence: TGTGCCAGCAGCGTACGGACAGGGGTCGTCAATGAGCAGTTCTTC.

Ten or more counts support this clonotype. The CDR3 DNA follows: TGTGCCAGCAGCCAAGAGTTTGGCAGCTCCTACGAGCAGTACTTC. Translating gives CASSQEFGSSYEQYF. J is TRBJ2-7 and V is TRBV3-1; D is undetermined. The V gene's germline CDR1 is LGHDT and CDR2 YNNKEL (reference sequence). Trimming shortened V by 0 bases and J by 0 bases, and 9 bases separated the two germline ends. CDR3 length: 15 residues.

For the CDR3, the DNA is TGTGCCAGCAGGTCCTCACTACAGACAGGAAACTATGGCTACACCTTC. It codes for CASRSSLQTGNYGYTF. The chain couples TRBV28 to TRBJ1-2; possibly TRBD1 for D (6 bases). The V gene lost 6 bases and the J gene lost 2 bases, with 19 bases spanning the gap. Germline values: CDR1 MDHEN, CDR2 SYDVKM. CDR3 size: 16 residues.

This clonotype was counted ten times or more. The chain couples TRBV3-1 to TRBJ2-2; 8 nucleotides agree with TRBD1. The CDR3 has 16 residues. V was clipped by 4 bases and J by 3 bases; unmatched bases: 7. CDR1 and CDR2 from the germline V gene are LGHDT and YNNKEL (reference sequence). The CDR3 region has the DNA TGTGCCAGCAGCCCACAGGGGGGAGTGTACACCGGGGAGCTGTTTTTT. Protein sequence: CASSPQGGVYTGELFF.

The chain carries TRBV5-6 and TRBJ1-1, with D possibly being TRBD1 (6 bases). The V gene lost 5 bases and the J gene lost 4 bases, with 18 bases spanning the gap. The CDR3 is made up of 15 amino acids. Germline V CDR1 and CDR2: SGHDT, YYEEEE. For the CDR3, the DNA is TGTGCCAGCAGTGAGAATCGGGGGCTCGGCACTGAAGCTTTCTTT. Its protein product is CASSENRGLGTEAFF. The variable domain in full, completed from reference TRBV5-6 and TRBJ1-1, reads DAGVTQSPTHLIKTRGQQVTLRCSPKSGHDTVSWYQQALGQGPQFIFQYYEEEERQRGNFPDRFSGHQFPNYSSELNVNALLLGDSALYLCASSENRGLGTEAFFGQGTRLTVV.

This CDR3 is CASSGTGPLGKLFF. Here the CDR3 DNA reads TGTGCCAGCAGCGGGACAGGCCCCCTCGGAAAACTGTTTTTT. This chain joins TRBV6-2 or TRBV6-3 and TRBJ1-4, with 8 positions matching TRBD1. V shed 6 bases, J shed 10 bases, and the junction held 10 bases outside the gene matches. Germline V gene sequence: CDR1 MNHEY, CDR2 SVGEGT. The CDR3 contains 14 residues.

Only a few counts were recorded for this clonotype. This chain uses TRBV20-1 with TRBJ2-5; 11 nucleotides line up with TRBD2. The length of the CDR3 is 18 residues. J lost 4 bases, V lost 1 base, and 14 bases had no gene match. The V gene's germline CDR1 is DFQATT and CDR2 SNEGSKA (reference sequence). CDR3 nucleotide sequence: TGCAGTGCTAGAGCCCCGACCTTACTAGCGGGAGATGGAGAGACCCAGTACTTC. Amino acid sequence: CSARAPTLLAGDGETQYF.

V is TRBV14 and J is TRBJ2-2; 8 nucleotides match TRBD2. The CDR3 has 16 residues. Per germline, CDR1 SGHDN and CDR2 FVKESK. J lost 3 bases, V lost 3 bases, and 6 bases had no gene match. CDR3 coding DNA: TGTGCCAGCAGCCACCCCCGGGGGGGGTACACCGGGGAGCTGTTTTTT. Translating it yields CASSHPRGGYTGELFF.

This clonotype showed up just a few times. The chain uses TRBV7-3 and TRBJ2-7; no clear D gene. The CDR3 is made up of 13 amino acids. Germline V lookup: CDR1 SGHTA, CDR2 FQGTGA. V was cut by 0 bases and J by 6 bases, with 9 bases left in between. For the CDR3, the DNA is TGTGCCAGCAGCTTAACCTTAGGTCGCGAGCAGTACTTC. Protein: CASSLTLGREQYF.

V and J are TRBV18 and TRBJ2-1, with 7 positions matching TRBD1. CDR3 length equals 15 residues. CDR1 KGHSH and CDR2 LQKENI come from the germline V gene. The V and J ends lost 3 bases and 4 bases, in that order; junction bases with no gene match: 6. This CDR3 reads CASSPDRALYNEQFF. The CDR3 region has the DNA TGTGCCAGCTCACCTGACAGGGCGCTTTACAATGAGCAGTTCTTC.